Each of the 3 T cell receptor beta chains below was sequenced from the same sample in a study of cytomegalovirus exposure and HLA in healthy donors (dated by TCRdb to about 2017). Library preparation employed the immunoSEQ multiplex PCR assay. For the multiplex PCR, a mixture combining 60 forward primers for TCR Vbeta segments and 13 reverse primers for TCR Jbeta segments was used. TCRdb obtained this table from immuneACCESS and retained in-frame rearrangements with V and J assigned. These tables miss some clones; where compared with another copy, unresolved V genes account for less than half of the shortfall, and the remainder is unexplained. The sample includes 140,000 or so clones, with about 74% observed a single time. The ten largest clones capture approximately 1.6% of the sample. The sequenced sample consisted of PBMCs. The source of these receptors is a woman between 40 and 55 years old in good health and CMV-seronegative.

The chain joins TRBV9 to TRBJ2-3; perhaps TRBD2 as D (6 bases). Trimming removed 3 bases from V and 4 bases from J, with 21 bases in between. CDR3 length equals 17 residues. CDR1 and CDR2 from the germline V gene are SGDLS and YYNGEE. CDR3 nucleotide sequence: TGTGCCAGCAGCGCCTCGGCGGGACTGATTCTTGCAGATACGCAGTATTTT. Protein product: CASSASAGLILADTQYF.

The V call is TRBV5-8, the J call TRBJ2-3, with TRBD1 matching 9 bases. The ends lost 2 bases at V and 8 bases at J; junction bases unmatched: 9. Germline CDR1 is SGHTS and CDR2 is YDEGEE. CDR3 length equals 15 residues. CDR3 nucleotides: TGTGCCAGCAGCTTCCGACAGGGGGGCGTAGGTACGCAGTATTTT. Translated, it gives CASSFRQGGVGTQYF.

This chain joins TRBV6-5 and TRBJ1-1; TRBD1 matches 9 bases. Germline loops: CDR1 MNHEY, CDR2 SVGAGI. CDR3 size: 14 residues. Unmatched junction bases numbered 6, after V lost 6 bases and J lost 4 bases. The CDR3, as DNA: TGTGCCAGCAGGGGGGGGACAGGGACCACTGAAGCTTTCTTT. Residues: CASRGGTGTTEAFF.